Each of the 32 T cell receptor beta chains below was sequenced from the same sample in a study of T-cell memory formation after mild COVID-19. TCRdb passed the 5' RACE reads through MiXCR, listing each CDR3 protein once. The data contain tens of thousands of distinct CDR3 sequences, 12% of them seen just once; the ten biggest clones take up about 25%. The sample consisted of PBMCs or a T cell subset sorted from them (not recorded which). The receptors here all came from a young man who had mild COVID-19 (a few samples of this study predate the infection). Cell type and time point are not known.

This clonotype was seen a handful of times. The chain couples TRBV6-5 to TRBJ2-5, with 7 bases identical to TRBD1. CDR1 and CDR2 from the germline V gene are MNHEY and SVGAGI. The length of the CDR3 is 15 residues. V was pared by 1 base and J by 3 bases, with 5 bases of the junction left unmatched. Here the CDR3 reads CASSYLGTEEETQYF. For the CDR3, the DNA is TGTGCCAGCAGTTACTTGGGGACAGAGGAAGAGACCCAGTACTTC.

This clonotype was observed a handful of times. The chain links TRBV12-3 or TRBV12-4 to TRBJ2-2; D gene uncertain. This CDR3 spans 13 amino acids. V dropped 7 bases and J dropped 2 bases, with 8 bases sitting between them. The CDR3 spells CASTLTNTGELFF. The CDR3 nucleotides read TGTGCCAGCACTCTGACTAACACCGGGGAGCTGTTTTTT.

DNA for the CDR3: TGTGCCAGCAGCTTAGCGGGGACGGAAGAGACCCAGTACTTC. Protein: CASSLAGTEETQYF. The gene calls are TRBV7-2 and TRBJ2-5, with D tentatively TRBD1 or TRBD2 (5 bases each). With 0 bases removed from V and 3 bases from J, the gap between germline ends came to 8 bases. Germline loops: CDR1 SGHTA, CDR2 FQGNSA. The CDR3 contains 14 residues.

This clonotype was seen ten or more times. This rearrangement joins TRBV10-3 to TRBJ2-1, with 11 bases aligning to TRBD1. Losses at the gene ends were 5 bases for V and 0 bases for J; bases not matched to a gene: 6. CDR3 length: 17 residues. The germline CDR1 and CDR2 sequences are ENHRY and SYGVKD. As DNA, the CDR3 is TGTGCCATCAGTTCCTCCGGGACAGGGGGCTCCTACAATGAGCAGTTCTTC. Amino acids: CAISSSGTGGSYNEQFF.

The chain couples TRBV29-1 to TRBJ2-6; D is undetermined. The CDR3 is 13 amino acids. Germline assignment: CDR1 SQVTM and CDR2 ANQGSEA. Deletions cut 4 bases from V and 2 bases from J, with 6 bases between. The CDR3 region is CSVAKTGANVLTF. CDR3 coding DNA: TGCAGCGTTGCCAAAACTGGGGCCAACGTCCTGACTTTC.

The chain carries TRBV23-1 and TRBJ2-2, with a tentative D call TRBD2 (5 bases). TRBV23-1 is marked as an open reading frame, function uncertain. Deletions cut 3 bases from V and 3 bases from J, with 14 bases between. The CDR3 length is 16 residues. The CDR3 nucleotides read TGCGCCAGCAGTCAGTCGTCCCCCGGGGACACCGGGGAGCTGTTTTTT. Protein sequence: CASSQSSPGDTGELFF.

V and J are TRBV6-5 and TRBJ1-5; unclear D gene. This CDR3 is 13 amino acids long. Trimming took off 0 bases at V and 5 bases at J, with 5 bases between the two ends. The germline gives CDR1 MNHEY, CDR2 SVGAGI. CDR3 in DNA: TGTGCCAGCAGTTACTCTGCCGATCAGCCCCAGCATTTT. Amino acids: CASSYSADQPQHF.

The chain couples TRBV6-6 to TRBJ2-3; TRBD2 matches 7 bases. The germline V gene encodes CDR1 MNHNY and CDR2 SVGAGI (reference sequence). The ends lost 5 bases at V and 1 base at J; junction bases unmatched: 6. The CDR3 runs to 15 residues. The DNA for the CDR3 is TGTGCCAGCAGTCGAGTAGCGGGTCGCACAGATACGCAGTATTTT. As protein: CASSRVAGRTDTQYF.

This clonotype has just a few counts. The genes are TRBV12-3 or TRBV12-4 and TRBJ1-1; unclear D gene. V lost 6 bases to trimming and J lost 3 bases, with 5 bases between them. The CDR3 loop spans 11 amino acids. This CDR3 reads CASRSYTEAFF. The CDR3 nucleotides read TGTGCCAGCAGGAGTTACACTGAAGCTTTCTTT.

V and J are TRBV6-4 and TRBJ1-2, with 9 bases matching TRBD1. This CDR3 has 14 residues. V was clipped by 6 bases and J by 3 bases; unmatched bases: 5. Looked up from germline, CDR1 is MRHNA and CDR2 is SNTAGT. The CDR3 reads CASRKDRGDYGYTF. CDR3 in DNA: TGTGCCAGCAGGAAAGACAGGGGGGACTATGGCTACACCTTC.

This clonotype was seen repeatedly, ten times or more. The chain employs TRBV6-2 or TRBV6-3 and TRBJ2-7; D may be TRBD1 or TRBD2 (5 bases each). This CDR3 comprises 16 residues. Per germline, CDR1 MNHEY and CDR2 SVGEGT. V shed 6 bases and J shed 4 bases, with 22 bases lying between them. The CDR3 loop is CASSRRGPRITYEQYF. The CDR3 nucleotides are TGTGCCAGCAGCCGAAGGGGACCGCGAATTACTTACGAGCAGTACTTC.

This clonotype has just a few counts. This chain joins TRBV27 and TRBJ1-1; D remains unclear. Between the trimmed V and J ends, which lost 4 bases and 1 base, there was a span of 4 bases. The CDR3 is made up of 12 amino acids. Germline-derived CDR1 and CDR2 are MNHEY and SMNVEV (reference sequence). Here the CDR3 reads CASSSKNTEAFF. CDR3 DNA: TGTGCCAGCAGTTCGAAGAACACTGAAGCTTTCTTT.

This clonotype turned up a few times. The chain couples TRBV20-1 to TRBJ1-4; no firm D call. V was shortened by 0 bases and J by 7 bases, with 12 bases between the two germline ends. The V gene's germline CDR1 is DFQATT and CDR2 SNEGSKA (reference sequence). This CDR3 region has 14 residues. CDR3 coding DNA: TGCAGTGCTAGAGATGTGGTGGGTGGTGAAAAACTGTTTTTT. Translated, it gives CSARDVVGGEKLFF.

V and J are TRBV20-1 and TRBJ1-5; TRBD1 matches at 10 bases. Unmatched junction bases numbered 5, after V lost 2 bases and J lost 7 bases. The CDR3 spans 14 residues. The germline CDR1 and CDR2 sequences are DFQATT and SNEGSKA (reference sequence). The CDR3 loop is CSARRDRGGQPQHF. Written as DNA, the CDR3 is TGCAGTGCTAGAAGGGACAGGGGCGGCCAGCCCCAGCATTTT.

The chain uses TRBV3-1 and TRBJ1-4; D gene uncertain. Germline CDR1 LGHDT, CDR2 YNNKEL (reference sequence). This CDR3 is 12 amino acids long. With 0 bases removed from V and 8 bases from J, the gap between germline ends came to 4 bases. The CDR3 loop is CASSQEGEKLFF. DNA for the CDR3: TGTGCCAGCAGCCAAGAAGGGGAAAAACTGTTTTTT.

The CDR3 reads CASSYGDRGYEQYF. The CDR3 DNA is TGTGCCAGCAGCTACGGGGACAGGGGATACGAGCAGTACTTC. The gene calls are TRBV27 and TRBJ2-7; 10 bases match TRBD1. Trimming removed 6 bases from V and 4 bases from J; junction bases left unmatched: 6. Looked up from germline, CDR1 is MNHEY and CDR2 is SMNVEV (reference sequence). The CDR3 totals 14 residues.

This clonotype appeared a few times. J is TRBJ1-5 and V is TRBV27; D gene unclear. Trimming took 4 bases from V and 6 from J, leaving 10 bases between them. CDR1 and CDR2 (germline): MNHEY, SMNVEV (reference sequence). CDR3 length: 13 amino acids. The CDR3 coding sequence is TGTGCCAGCAGTTCATTTAACGGTCAGCCCCAGCATTTT. Its translation: CASSSFNGQPQHF.

This clonotype was recorded many times. CDR3: CASSKLTGSNEQFF. The CDR3 DNA reads TGTGCCAGCAGCAAACTGACAGGTTCCAATGAGCAGTTCTTC. V usage is TRBV6-5 and J usage is TRBJ2-1; D is possibly TRBD1 (6 bases). Germline V gives CDR1 MNHEY, CDR2 SVGAGI. Trimming took 6 bases from V and 6 from J, leaving 15 bases between them. The CDR3 covers 14 residues.

The V gene is TRBV10-3, the J gene TRBJ1-1, with D possibly TRBD1 on 5 matching bases. Germline V gene data show CDR1 as ENHRY and CDR2 as SYGVKD. The CDR3 runs 13 residues. The V end lost 9 bases, the J end lost 1 base, and 12 bases lay between the germline ends. In DNA, the CDR3 is TGTGCCATGAGAGGGGATGCGAACACTGAAGCTTTCTTT. Protein: CAMRGDANTEAFF.

This rearrangement joins TRBV7-2 to TRBJ2-2; D remains unclear. The CDR3 is made up of 15 amino acids. Trimming took off 5 bases at V and 1 base at J, with 11 bases between the two ends. Germline CDR1 is SGHTA and CDR2 is FQGNSA. CDR3 amino acids: CASSALGWNTGELFF. Written as DNA, the CDR3 is TGTGCCAGCAGCGCCCTCGGGTGGAACACCGGGGAGCTGTTTTTT.

The V and J genes are TRBV20-1 and TRBJ2-3; D ambiguous. The CDR3 loop spans 13 amino acids. The V gene lost 2 bases and the J gene lost 1 base, with 7 bases spanning the gap. Germline lookup yields CDR1 DFQATT and CDR2 SNEGSKA (reference sequence). This CDR3 reads CSARTSGTDTQYF. The CDR3 DNA follows: TGCAGTGCTAGAACTTCCGGCACAGATACGCAGTATTTT.

This clonotype was recorded only once. This could be a read error, since a much larger clone is one nucleotide away. The V gene is TRBV12-3 or TRBV12-4, the J gene TRBJ2-1, with D hard to call. The CDR3 covers 11 residues. V lost 2 bases and J lost 8, with 4 bases in between. CDR3 protein: CASSLFDEQFF. In DNA form, the CDR3 reads TGTGCCAGCAGTTTATTTGATGAGCAGTTCTTC.

The chain combines TRBV5-1 with TRBJ2-2; D unclear. The V gene's germline CDR1 is SGHRS and CDR2 YFSETQ. The V gene lost 0 bases and the J gene lost 8 bases, with 11 bases spanning the gap. CDR3 length equals 14 residues. CDR3 DNA sequence: TGCGCCAGCAGCTTGGAACCCGTTGGAGGGGAGCTGTTTTTT. It yields the protein CASSLEPVGGELFF.

The rearrangement joins TRBV5-8 to TRBJ2-3, with D possibly matching TRBD2 (6 bases). CDR1 and CDR2 from the germline V gene are SGHTS and YDEGEE. The CDR3 runs to 14 residues. The V and J ends lost 3 bases and 0 bases respectively, with 8 bases between them. The CDR3 bases are TGTGCCAGCAGCTCCGGGACTAGCACAGATACGCAGTATTTT. Protein sequence: CASSSGTSTDTQYF.

The table lists this clonotype with a few counts. V is TRBV6-2 or TRBV6-3 and J is TRBJ2-7; no definite D call. V lost 2 bases, J lost 2 bases, and 7 bases lay in between. The CDR3 runs 13 residues. Germline CDR1 is MNHEY and CDR2 is SVGEGT. The CDR3 DNA is TGTGCCAGCAGTTACGGAGTGGCCTACGAGCAGTACTTC. This sequence encodes CASSYGVAYEQYF.

This clonotype has a handful of counts. The chain joins TRBV12-3 or TRBV12-4 to TRBJ2-2; 13 bases match TRBD2. Germline trimming cut 5 bases from V and 6 bases from J; bases unmatched to any gene: 6. The CDR3 consists of 16 residues. CDR3 nucleotides: TGTGCCAGCAGTCCCCCGGGACTAGCGGGGTCCGGGGAGCTGTTTTTT. It translates to CASSPPGLAGSGELFF.

This clonotype has more than one count but fewer than ten. The chain uses TRBV9 and TRBJ2-5, with TRBD1 matching over 10 bases. The germline V gene has CDR1 SGDLS and CDR2 YYNGEE. This CDR3 comprises 15 residues. Trimming cost V 0 bases and J 3 bases; bases outside gene matches: 2. This chain's CDR3 is CASSVEGTGEETQYF. DNA for the CDR3: TGTGCCAGCAGCGTAGAGGGGACAGGGGAAGAGACCCAGTACTTC.

The chain recombines TRBV9 with TRBJ1-2, with a possible D match to TRBD1 (5 bases). This CDR3 spans 15 amino acids. Trimming took 4 bases from V and 4 from J, leaving 17 bases between them. Germline assignment: CDR1 SGDLS and CDR2 YYNGEE. In nucleotides, the CDR3 is TGTGCCAGCAGCCGCCCCGAGAGGGGCTCCTATGGCTACACCTTC. It translates to CASSRPERGSYGYTF. The full variable domain, in which reference TRBV9 and TRBJ1-2 provide the parts outside the CDR3, is DSGVTQTPKHLITATGQRVTLRCSPRSGDLSVYWYQQSLDQGLQFLIQYYNGEERAKGNILERFSAQQFPDLHSELNLSSLELGDSALYFCASSRPERGSYGYTFGSGTRLTVV.

This clonotype was counted only a few times. The CDR3 DNA reads as TGTGCCAGCTCACCTTCCGACGGGGACCACGAGCAGTACTTC. The encoded protein is CASSPSDGDHEQYF. The rearrangement uses TRBV18 and TRBJ2-7; the D gene could be TRBD1 or TRBD2 (5 bases each). CDR3 length: 14 residues. Germline assignment: CDR1 KGHSH and CDR2 LQKENI. Trimming left V 3 bases short and J 5 bases short, with 14 bases between.

A few counts support this clonotype. The CDR3 region has the DNA TGCAGTGCTAGAGATCGGCAGGGGTGGACTGAAGCTTTCTTT. It encodes CSARDRQGWTEAFF. V and J are TRBV20-1 and TRBJ1-1, with D perhaps matching TRBD1 (6 bases). From germline, CDR1 is DFQATT and CDR2 SNEGSKA (reference sequence). V was clipped by 0 bases and J by 5 bases, with 13 bases between them. The CDR3 sequence is 14 residues long.

This clonotype has just a few counts. The chain carries TRBV19 and TRBJ2-1; a weak D match, TRBD2 (7 bases). This CDR3 is built from 14 residues. Germline-derived CDR1 and CDR2 are LNHDA and SQIVND (reference sequence). V was trimmed by 3 bases and J by 9 bases, leaving 15 bases between them. The CDR3 DNA is TGTGCCAGTAGTATGGGAGGGGGGCACACTGAGCAGTTCTTC. Its translation is CASSMGGGHTEQFF.

This clonotype was seen ten or more times. The V gene is TRBV5-1, the J gene TRBJ1-2; D is unresolved. V lost 5 bases, J lost 6 bases, and 14 bases lay in between. Germline values: CDR1 SGHRS, CDR2 YFSETQ. This CDR3 contains 13 residues. This chain's CDR3 is CASRGSQTDGYTF. The CDR3 region has the DNA TGCGCCAGCAGAGGTTCCCAGACGGATGGCTACACCTTC.